This TCR beta chain was captured by sequencing in a study of shared clonotypes between healthy human individuals (dated by TCRdb to 2019 to 2021). In the study overall: Two women and a few men aged 18 to 49 years were included in the cohort. Per donor, three plates each were used for CD4 naive and CD4 memory, two for CD8 naive, and one for CD8 memory. The study deeply sequenced blood TCR repertoires of roughly five healthy adults to estimate repertoire size and the extent of clonotype sharing between individuals. To increase sequencing depth and limit assay-specific biases, TCR repertoire library preparation and sequencing were carried out by different laboratories using diverse techniques. Each donor's leukapheresis produced roughly between roughly 0.85 and 10 billion PBMCs. General study outcomes and caveats: Compared with non-shared clonotypes, the clonotypes found in all four sorted-subset donors had higher generation probabilities. Incomplete sequencing was indicated by rarefaction of sorted-subset datasets, despite the large sequencing depth. Because the study included only a small number of donors, the genetic and exposure-history diversity represented was limited. Sampling was restricted to blood, and TCR repertoires in tissues likely differ from the TCR repertoires found in blood. Pairwise subsampling indicated that sequencing depth was expected to affect the degree of clonotype sharing among donors. Larger estimated clonotype richness was generally found for naive subsets than for memory subsets. Approximately 4.8% of naive CD4, roughly 3.6% of naive CD8, about 2.4% of memory CD4, and roughly 0.4% of memory CD8 clonotypes were shared across several donors.

Using the deep immunoSEQ assay, TCR CDR3 regions were amplified from genomic DNA by multiplex PCR. For each cell subset, the extracted genomic DNA was distributed evenly across all wells of several immunoSEQ 96-well plates, and each plate served as one replicate. For sorted subsets, each replicate PCR was loaded with approximately 0.2 ug genomic DNA, equivalent to 25,000 to 35,000 T cell genomes. The purified libraries were quantified using a Qubit 3.0 fluorometer, sized with a Bioanalyzer 2100, and then quantified again using the KAPA Library Quantification kit. Each immunoSEQ 96-well plate was sequenced on its own single-read 150-cycle Illumina NextSeq 550 flow cell. As for the original processing: The immunoSEQ output contained only junctional sequences without quality scores, so filtering could not match that applied to full-length reads. Sequences were annotated with PyIR, a Python wrapper for IgBLAST v1.9, and V/J genes and CDR3 were assigned using IMGT germline references. Reads with weak V/J assignments (E-value above 1e-6), missing CDR3, stop codons, out-of-frame junctions, or ambiguous translated residues were removed. A V3J clonotype was defined by an identical inferred V gene, J gene, and CDR3 amino acid sequence. The percentage overlap between two repertoires was calculated by dividing the number of shared unique clonotypes by the size of the smaller repertoire. RTK rarefaction, the Chao1 estimator, and Recon v2.1 estimates of unobserved clonotypes were used to assess repertoire richness. Generation probabilities for all TCRbeta clonotypes obtained by the gDNA method from a few donors were computed using OLGA. Held by TCRdb, this immuneACCESS table contains in-frame sequences only and omits some clones. Under half of the omission traces to an unresolved V gene where checked; the cause of the rest is unknown. The DNA gave D and trimming, while V, J and clone size come from that table. Present in this sample are hundreds of thousands of clones, approximately 96% of which were seen just once. Together, the top ten hold approximately 0.1% of the sample.

Note on this clone: No antigen is known for it. Base qualities are not provided; no much larger clone lies one nucleotide away.

V lost 2 bases and J lost 8 bases, and the count of bases not matched to a germline gene is 7. There are 15 amino acids in the CDR3, from cysteine to phenylalanine inclusive. Only CDR3 DNA remains: 45 bases, in frame from the first base. From a lookup of the germline V gene (reference sequence), CDR1 and CDR2 are SEHNR and FQNEAQ. CD8 naive samples were CD45RO-negative cells positively selected for CCR7, giving a CD45RA+CCR7+ population that excluded TemRA cells. The donors were healthy, HIV-negative adults with no recently reported acute infections or vaccinations. Every donor was a Caucasian adult living in Nashville, Tennessee, USA. Blood was collected by leukapheresis, and PBMCs were isolated by Ficoll-Histopaque density gradient centrifugation and then cryopreserved in liquid nitrogen vapor phase. Analytical flow cytometry was used to check the purity and quantity of every magnetically sorted T cell population. Genomic DNA was isolated from each sorted fraction and quantified by UV absorbance on a Nanodrop 2000c.

Material: naive CD8+ T cells sorted from blood. Explained via the paper, the cell subset or site label denotes: CD45RA+CCR7+. The clonotype was recovered from a woman aged 30 to 39 in good health. The V and J genes are TRBV7-9 and TRBJ2-1; 9 bases in the junction line up with TRBD2. The DNA sequence follows: TGTGCCAGCAGCTTAACAATAGCGGGAGTGGATGAGCAGTTCTTC. Its protein reads: CASSLTIAGVDEQFF. Full variable domain (CDR3 extended with the reference TRBV7-9 and TRBJ2-1 proteins): DTGVSQNPRHKITKRGQNVTFRCDPISEHNRLYWYRQTLGQGPEFLTYFQNEAQLEKSRLLSDRFSAERPKGSFSTLEIQRTEQGDSAMYLCASSLTIAGVDEQFFGPGTRLTVL.